These 21 T cell receptor beta chains came from one sample sequenced in a study of blood T cell repertoires in COVID-19. Sequencing was performed with immunoSEQ multiplex PCR; in TCRdb, only in-frame clones are kept and a portion is missing. The data show 85,000 to 90,000 clones, approximately 86% seen once. The sequencing input was peripheral blood. The receptors come from a man older than 75 with active or convalescent COVID-19.

This chain links TRBV28 with TRBJ2-1, with D perhaps TRBD1 (5 bases). From germline, CDR1 is MDHEN and CDR2 SYDVKM. This CDR3 comprises 15 residues. V was shortened by 3 bases and J by 0 bases, with 9 bases between the two germline ends. CDR3 bases: TGTGCCAGCAGTTTTAGGGGCCCCTCCTACAATGAGCAGTTCTTC. Protein: CASSFRGPSYNEQFF.

In DNA, the CDR3 is TGCAGCGTGAGAAACTACAGGGACACTGAAGCTTTCTTT. Encoded protein: CSVRNYRDTEAFF. This chain joins TRBV29-1 and TRBJ1-1, with D possibly matching TRBD1 (6 bases). Germline CDR1 is SQVTM and CDR2 is ANQGSEA. V was clipped by 6 bases and J by 3 bases, with 14 bases between them. CDR3 length: 13 amino acids.

The V and J genes are TRBV11-3 and TRBJ2-5; D may be TRBD2 (5 bases). This CDR3 region has 14 residues. V gave up 4 bases and J gave up 4 bases, with 13 bases separating them. In germline, CDR1 is SGHNT, CDR2 YENEEA. CDR3 in amino acids: CASSSGGSGETQYF. As DNA, the CDR3 is TGTGCCAGCAGCTCCGGAGGCTCCGGAGAGACCCAGTACTTC.

The chain combines TRBV5-4 with TRBJ1-3; unclear D gene. Deletions cut 0 bases from V and 0 bases from J, with 7 bases between. There are 15 residues in the CDR3. CDR1 is SGHNT and CDR2 is YYREEE in the germline V gene (reference sequence). The CDR3 DNA reads TGTGCCAGCAGCTTGGGCGCAGGCTCTGGAAACACCATATATTTT. Translating gives CASSLGAGSGNTIYF.

V and J are TRBV7-3 and TRBJ1-5; tentative D call: TRBD1 (5 bases). Trimming took off 5 bases at V and 10 bases at J, with 15 bases between the two ends. Germline V lookup: CDR1 SGHTA, CDR2 FQGTGA. The CDR3 totals 13 residues. The CDR3 DNA sequence: TGTGCCAGCAGCCATACGGGGGGAGAACCCCAGCATTTT. Protein product: CASSHTGGEPQHF.

The chain recombines TRBV6-5 with TRBJ2-2; D ambiguous. Germline CDR1 and CDR2: MNHEY and SVGAGI. V was shortened by 6 bases and J by 4 bases, with 9 bases between the two germline ends. The CDR3 loop spans 13 amino acids. Written as DNA, the CDR3 is TGTGCCAGCAGACTGAGGTCCACCGGGGAGCTGTTTTTT. Translating gives CASRLRSTGELFF.

The chain is built from TRBV5-1 and TRBJ2-1, with 8 bases identical to TRBD1. Looked up from germline, CDR1 is SGHRS and CDR2 is YFSETQ. J gave up 4 bases and V 0 bases, and 3 bases lay outside the gene matches. This CDR3 spans 15 amino acids. This CDR3 is CASSLDRGIYNEQFF. CDR3 in DNA: TGCGCCAGCAGCTTGGACAGGGGGATTTACAATGAGCAGTTCTTC.

This chain joins TRBV6-5 and TRBJ2-3, with TRBD2 as a possible D gene (6 bases). The germline V gene encodes CDR1 MNHEY and CDR2 SVGAGI. Trimming removed 4 bases from V and 5 bases from J, with 10 bases in between. The CDR3 runs 13 residues. The CDR3 bases are TGTGCCAGCAGTTCGGGGGTAGGAGATACGCAGTATTTT. Translating gives CASSSGVGDTQYF.

The CDR3 nucleotides are TGTGCCAGCAGCTTAGCGCGGCCAAACACTGAAGCTTTCTTT. Protein: CASSLARPNTEAFF. The chain is built from TRBV7-9 and TRBJ1-1; no clear D gene. The CDR3 length is 14 residues. The V end was cut by 0 bases, the J end by 2 bases, with 7 bases between. Germline values: CDR1 SEHNR, CDR2 FQNEAQ (reference sequence).

In its sample, this clone was seen once. V and J are TRBV3-1 (or the pseudogene TRBV3-2) and TRBJ1-2; D is perhaps TRBD1 (6 bases). Germline CDR1 LGHDT, CDR2 YNNKEL (reference sequence). This CDR3 spans 15 amino acids. V lost 1 base to trimming and J lost 4 bases, with 13 bases between them. The CDR3 sequence is CASSQVGRGAYGYTF. In nucleotides, the CDR3 is TGTGCCAGCAGCCAAGTTGGCAGGGGAGCCTATGGCTACACCTTC.

This chain joins TRBV5-5 and TRBJ1-2; a possible D gene is TRBD1 (5 bases). Germline loops: CDR1 SGHKS, CDR2 YYEKEE (reference sequence). Trimming shortened V by 0 bases and J by 4 bases, and 13 bases separated the two germline ends. The CDR3 has 15 amino acids. The CDR3, as DNA: TGTGCCAGCAGCTTGGGACAGCCGACTTCCTATGGCTACACCTTC. It specifies CASSLGQPTSYGYTF.

This clone was observed a single time. The chain has TRBV29-1 and TRBJ2-3, with a tentative D call TRBD2 (6 bases). V was pared by 6 bases and J by 2 bases, with 12 bases between. This CDR3 has 13 residues. The germline CDR1 and CDR2 sequences are SQVTM and ANQGSEA. The CDR3 loop is CSVRLGPTDTQYF. In nucleotides, the CDR3 is TGCAGCGTAAGACTAGGGCCCACAGATACGCAGTATTTT.

This chain connects TRBV9 to TRBJ2-2; 10 positions match TRBD1. V shed 0 bases and J 6 bases; nucleotides not matched to a gene: 2. There are 15 residues in the CDR3. Germline V gene data show CDR1 as SGDLS and CDR2 as YYNGEE. CDR3 residues: CASSVGQGASGELFF. CDR3 DNA: TGTGCCAGCAGCGTAGGACAGGGGGCTTCCGGGGAGCTGTTTTTT.

This clone showed up just a few times. This chain uses TRBV7-8 with TRBJ1-5; a weak D match, TRBD1 (5 bases). Trimming left V 1 base short and J 6 bases short, with 10 bases between. The CDR3 length is 14 residues. Germline values: CDR1 SGHVS, CDR2 FQNEAQ. CDR3 sequence reads: CASSLVWGGQPQHF. As DNA, the CDR3 is TGTGCCAGCAGCTTAGTTTGGGGGGGTCAGCCCCAGCATTTT.

The J gene is TRBJ1-2, the V gene TRBV18; TRBD1 matches 7 bases. After removal of 1 base from V and 4 bases from J, the junction contained 6 bases not matched to a gene. Germline CDR1 is KGHSH and CDR2 is LQKENI. There are 15 residues in the CDR3. In nucleotides, the CDR3 is TGTGCCAGCTCACCACAGGGGGCGGTTTTCTATGGCTACACCTTC. It translates to CASSPQGAVFYGYTF.

In its sample, this clone was seen once. The V call is TRBV7-2, the J call TRBJ2-7, with 11 bases lining up with TRBD2. The trim removed 5 bases at V and 4 bases at J, leaving 10 bases unmatched. CDR1 SGHTA and CDR2 FQGNSA come from the germline V gene. This CDR3 is 16 amino acids long. The CDR3 sequence: CASSPPSGRLTYEQYF. The DNA for the CDR3 is TGTGCCAGCAGCCCCCCTAGCGGGAGGTTGACTTACGAGCAGTACTTC.

This chain connects TRBV19 to TRBJ2-7, with D possibly matching TRBD1 (6 bases). V lost 4 bases and J lost 1, with 8 bases in between. The V gene's germline CDR1 is LNHDA and CDR2 SQIVND (reference sequence). The CDR3 is made up of 13 amino acids. CDR3 amino acids: CASSKGVSYEQYF. The DNA of the CDR3 is TGTGCCAGTAGTAAGGGGGTATCCTACGAGCAGTACTTC.

The chain has TRBV11-2 and TRBJ2-7; TRBD2 agrees at 8 bases. With 0 bases clipped from V and 0 bases from J, the junction kept 1 base outside the gene matches. This CDR3 contains 15 residues. CDR1 is SGHAT and CDR2 is FQNNGV in the germline V gene. In nucleotides, the CDR3 is TGTGCCAGCAGCTTAGAACGGGGGGGCTCCTACGAGCAGTACTTC. Amino acid sequence: CASSLERGGSYEQYF.

This CDR3 is CASSRQLLNSGNTIYF. CDR3 sequence (DNA): TGTGCCAGCAGCCGACAATTATTGAACTCTGGAAACACCATATATTTT. J is TRBJ1-3 and V is TRBV7-9, with unresolved D. CDR3 length: 16 amino acids. CDR1 is SEHNR and CDR2 is FQNEAQ in the germline V gene (reference sequence). Trimming stripped 5 bases from V and 0 bases from J, with 14 bases between.

V and J are TRBV5-1 and TRBJ1-2; possible D gene TRBD1, 5 bases. The CDR3 has 15 amino acids. The V and J ends lost 4 bases and 2 bases respectively, with 15 bases between them. Germline V gene sequence: CDR1 SGHRS, CDR2 YFSETQ. CDR3 bases: TGCGCCAGCAGCGGAACAGGAGATTACAACTATGGCTACACCTTC. It specifies CASSGTGDYNYGYTF.

In the case of this clone: This CDR3 is also generated by other DNA sequences in the sample. This chain links TRBV4-3 with TRBJ2-1; TRBD2 aligns across 8 bases. The CDR3 runs to 16 residues. J was trimmed by 0 bases and V by 3 bases; bases with no gene match: 4. From germline, CDR1 is LGHNA and CDR2 YSLEER. Written as DNA, the CDR3 is TGCGCCAGCAGCCAGGGAAGCGGGAGCTCCTACAATGAGCAGTTCTTC. Its protein is CASSQGSGSSYNEQFF.